Following are 9 T cell receptor beta chains from one sample sequenced in a study of blood T cell repertoires in COVID-19. Assay used: immunoSEQ multiplex PCR; TCRdb lists only in-frame clones, some missing. Found here are under 130,000 clones, over 75% of them singletons; the top ten hold about 30%. The sequenced sample was peripheral blood. Receptor source: a woman older than 75 with acute or convalescent COVID-19.

J is TRBJ1-1 and V is TRBV18; 9 bases are a match to TRBD1. The CDR3 consists of 15 residues. Trimming took 0 bases from V and 5 from J; bases not matched to a gene: 4. Germline V CDR1 and CDR2: KGHSH, LQKENI. The CDR3 coding sequence is TGTGCCAGCTCACCACCGACAGGGGGAAGAACTGAAGCTTTCTTT. Protein: CASSPPTGGRTEAFF. Full variable domain (missing parts from reference TRBV18 and TRBJ1-1): NAGVMQNPRHLVRRRGQEARLRCSPMKGHSHVYWYRQLPEEGLKFMVYLQKENIIDESGMPKERFSAEFPKEGPSILRIQQVVRGDSAAYFCASSPPTGGRTEAFFGQGTRLTVV.

This chain joins TRBV7-6 and TRBJ2-5, with 11 bases identical to TRBD2. Trimming at V came to 0 bases and at J to 6 bases, leaving 12 bases not matched to a gene. The CDR3 extends over 18 amino acids. Germline V CDR1 and CDR2: SGHVS, FNYEAQ. CDR3 nucleotides: TGTGCCAGCAGCTTAGCAGGGTTAGCGGGGGGGCCGGGGAAGACCCAGTACTTC. Amino acid sequence: CASSLAGLAGGPGKTQYF.

Here the CDR3 reads CASSDRGGNTIYF. The CDR3 region has the DNA TGTGCCAGCAGTGACAGGGGGGGAAACACCATATATTTT. The chain joins TRBV2 to TRBJ1-3; TRBD1 matches at 7 bases. CDR3 length: 13 amino acids. Germline-derived CDR1 and CDR2 are SNHLY and FYNNEI. J gave up 4 bases and V 3 bases, and 0 bases lay outside the gene matches.

The chain's CDR3 is CASSLAWTGGVAFF. Written as DNA, the CDR3 is TGTGCCAGCAGCTTGGCTTGGACAGGGGGCGTAGCTTTCTTT. This sequence joins TRBV5-5 and TRBJ1-1; 11 positions match TRBD1. J was trimmed by 10 bases and V by 0 bases; bases with no gene match: 5. The CDR3 is 14 residues long. Per the germline V gene, CDR1 is SGHKS and CDR2 is YYEKEE (reference sequence).

The CDR3 reads CSVGAGADTQYF. In DNA form, the CDR3 reads TGCAGCGTTGGGGCGGGAGCAGATACGCAGTATTTT. The rearrangement links TRBV29-1 to TRBJ2-3; 7 bases align to TRBD2. This CDR3 has 12 amino acids. J was trimmed by 4 bases and V by 4 bases; bases with no gene match: 2. Per germline, CDR1 SQVTM and CDR2 ANQGSEA.

The rearrangement uses TRBV3-1 (or the pseudogene TRBV3-2) and TRBJ2-5; 9 nucleotides match TRBD1. J lost 5 bases, V lost 6 bases, and 13 bases had no gene match. This CDR3 contains 16 residues. In germline, CDR1 is LGHDT, CDR2 YNNKEL (reference sequence). DNA of the CDR3: TGTGCCAGCAGTCCCACCCCGGGACAGGGCCGGGAGACCCAGTACTTC. Translated, it gives CASSPTPGQGRETQYF.

The chain couples TRBV11-2 to TRBJ2-5; D not certain. CDR1 is SGHAT, CDR2 FQNNGV, per germline. The CDR3 runs to 14 residues. With 5 bases removed from V and 2 bases from J, the gap between germline ends came to 12 bases. The CDR3 DNA reads as TGTGCCAGCAGCCTCCCGGGTGTACAAGAGACCCAGTACTTC. It is translated as CASSLPGVQETQYF.

J is TRBJ2-5 and V is TRBV15, with a weak D call TRBD2 (5 bases). The CDR3 runs 11 residues. CDR1 is LNHNV, CDR2 YYDKDF, per germline (reference sequence). V was trimmed by 3 bases and J by 9 bases, leaving 8 bases between them. CDR3 bases: TGTGCCACCAGCAGCCGGGGTGCCCAGTACTTC. Translation: CATSSRGAQYF.

V is TRBV5-6 and J is TRBJ1-2; D not resolved. This CDR3 is 15 amino acids long. Deletions cut 4 bases from V and 2 bases from J, with 15 bases between. Per the germline V gene, CDR1 is SGHDT and CDR2 is YYEEEE. The CDR3: CASSPLLSNNYGYTF. DNA of the CDR3: TGTGCCAGCAGCCCCTTGCTTAGTAACAACTATGGCTACACCTTC.